These 14 T cell receptor beta chains were sequenced from one sample in a study of T cell repertoires in cytomegalovirus infection. TCRdb called the reads again in MiXCR, with one record for every CDR3 protein. The sample comprises about 360,000 distinct CDR3 sequences, about a sixth of which are singletons, and roughly 8.7% rests with the top ten. The sample consisted of PBMCs. These receptors all stem from a human donor in good health (CMV status not recorded). Some clones in this sample may be carry-over from other donors' samples.

This clonotype appeared a few times. V gene TRBV25-1 combines with J gene TRBJ2-5; TRBD1 agrees at 8 bases. Germline V gives CDR1 MGHDK, CDR2 SYGVNS. This CDR3 comprises 17 residues. V dropped 3 bases and J dropped 0; count of bases not matched to a gene: 9. For the CDR3, the DNA is TGTGCCAGCAGTGACGGATTACGGACAGGGAACCAAGAGACCCAGTACTTC. Amino acids: CASSDGLRTGNQETQYF.

This clonotype was detected a few times. The V and J genes are TRBV14 and TRBJ2-2; D is undetermined. From germline, CDR1 is SGHDN and CDR2 FVKESK. V lost 0 bases to trimming and J lost 4 bases, with 6 bases between them. This CDR3 spans 14 amino acids. As DNA, the CDR3 is TGTGCCAGCAGCCAAGATGAGTTCACCGGGGAGCTGTTTTTT. It yields the protein CASSQDEFTGELFF.

This clonotype was counted ten times or more. V is TRBV10-3 and J is TRBJ1-1; 7 bases match TRBD1. J lost 0 bases, V lost 0 bases, and 4 bases had no gene match. The length of the CDR3 is 16 residues. Germline values: CDR1 ENHRY, CDR2 SYGVKD. CDR3 region: CAISESATGVNTEAFF. The CDR3 nucleotides read TGTGCCATCAGTGAGTCAGCCACAGGGGTGAACACTGAAGCTTTCTTT.

In this sample, this clonotype turned up a few times. The CDR3 coding sequence is TGTGCCAGCAGTCACGATCCTCTAGTTCAGCAGTACTTC. Translation: CASSHDPLVQQYF. This rearrangement joins TRBV6-2 or TRBV6-3 to TRBJ2-7, with D uncertain. The germline V gene has CDR1 MNHEY and CDR2 SVGEGT. The CDR3 loop spans 13 amino acids. The ends were cut back, 5 bases at V and 8 bases at J, with 16 bases in the middle.

This chain uses TRBV20-1 with TRBJ2-7; D may be TRBD1 (6 bases). Between the trimmed V and J ends, which lost 2 bases and 2 bases, there was a span of 10 bases. This CDR3 is 13 amino acids long. The germline V gene encodes CDR1 DFQATT and CDR2 SNEGSKA (reference sequence). The CDR3 reads CSARRTATYEQYF. The DNA of the CDR3 is TGCAGTGCTAGAAGGACAGCGACCTACGAGCAGTACTTC.

The CDR3 sequence is CASSLTPRPVDWYSNQPQHF. CDR3 DNA sequence: TGTGCCAGCAGCTTAACCCCGCGACCGGTGGATTGGTATAGCAATCAGCCCCAGCATTTT. The chain recombines TRBV11-3 with TRBJ1-5; D remains ambiguous. The CDR3 has 20 residues. The V and J ends lost 2 bases and 0 bases respectively, with 23 bases between them. Germline CDR1 and CDR2: SGHNT and YENEEA.

The genes are TRBV12-3 or TRBV12-4 and TRBJ1-4; D perhaps matches TRBD1 (5 bases). V lost 6 bases to trimming and J lost 4 bases, with 9 bases between them. The CDR3 length is 13 residues. In DNA form, the CDR3 reads TGTGCCAGCAGAGACAGTTATAATGAAAAACTGTTTTTT. Residues: CASRDSYNEKLFF.

The table lists this clonotype with many counts. The chain recombines TRBV7-2 with TRBJ2-4, with 10 bases that match TRBD1. This CDR3 is built from 19 residues. J was trimmed by 0 bases and V by 3 bases; bases with no gene match: 11. CDR1 is SGHTA and CDR2 is FQGNSA in the germline V gene. CDR3 sequence reads: CASSFQTGGNSLAKNIQYF. In nucleotides, the CDR3 is TGTGCCAGCAGCTTCCAGACAGGGGGCAACAGTTTAGCCAAAAACATTCAGTACTTC.

This clonotype has just a few counts. The chain combines TRBV7-9 with TRBJ2-3; a weak D match, TRBD1 (5 bases). V lost 8 bases and J lost 1, with 7 bases in between. The CDR3 contains 12 residues. Germline CDR1 SEHNR, CDR2 FQNEAQ (reference sequence). CDR3 DNA sequence: TGTGCCAGCCAGGGTCGCACAGATACGCAGTATTTT. As protein: CASQGRTDTQYF.

This clonotype was detected many times. V and J are TRBV12-3 or TRBV12-4 and TRBJ2-3; D remains unclear. The CDR3 runs to 14 residues. Trimming took 3 bases from V and 3 from J, leaving 10 bases between them. This CDR3 reads CASSLTPRTDTQYF. The CDR3 coding sequence is TGTGCCAGCAGTTTGACCCCTAGGACAGATACGCAGTATTTT.

This clonotype was detected ten times or more. The V gene is TRBV7-3, the J gene TRBJ1-1; the D gene is possibly TRBD1 (5 bases). The CDR3 totals 14 residues. V was shortened by 3 bases and J by 3 bases, with 11 bases between the two germline ends. CDR1 is SGHTA, CDR2 FQGTGA, per germline. The CDR3 bases are TGTGCCAGCAGCTTTTCAGGGATAGACACTGAAGCTTTCTTT. Translated: CASSFSGIDTEAFF.

This clonotype was counted ten times or more. This chain connects TRBV7-2 to TRBJ1-5; D remains ambiguous. Trimming shortened V by 5 bases and J by 2 bases, and 13 bases separated the two germline ends. CDR1 SGHTA and CDR2 FQGNSA come from the germline V gene. The CDR3 contains 15 residues. The CDR3 DNA is TGTGCCAGCAGCCCCCGGAGGTGGGGCAATCAGCCCCAGCATTTT. Protein: CASSPRRWGNQPQHF.

This clonotype has ten or more counts. This sequence joins TRBV7-2 and TRBJ2-5, with 8 bases aligning to TRBD2. The germline gives CDR1 SGHTA, CDR2 FQGNSA. V lost 5 bases and J lost 5; bases outside the gene matches: 10. The CDR3 sequence is 15 residues long. The CDR3 sequence: CASSLGTSRRETQYF. As DNA, the CDR3 is TGTGCCAGCAGCCTTGGGACTAGTCGTCGTGAGACCCAGTACTTC.

The chain is built from TRBV12-3 or TRBV12-4 and TRBJ2-3; no firm D call. The CDR3 runs to 13 residues. The CDR3 nucleotides are TGTGCGGAATCTTTTTCTAGCACAGATACGCAGTATTTT. Residues: CAESFSSTDTQYF.